Listed below are T cell receptor beta chains from one sample, sequenced in a study of blood T cell repertoires in COVID-19. Repertoires were generated with immunoSEQ multiplex PCR, while TCRdb's copy carries only in-frame clones and drops some. The sample carries just over 350,000 clones, approximately 86% recorded once. The sequenced material came from peripheral blood. These receptors were collected from a woman in her sixties or seventies with COVID-19, enrolled during active disease. Each CDR3 is given with its conserved first and last residue. D genes are given only for firm matches. A clone size is listed for some rows: how often the clone was seen (once, few, many), or a class if it is expanded.

>TRBV19|.|TRBD1|TRBJ1-5
TGTGCCAGTAGTATTAGTGACAGGGCAGCTAATCAGCCCCAGCATTTT
CASSISDRAANQPQHF
>TRBV28|.|.|TRBJ2-7
TGTGCCAGCACACCCCTTACACGCGGGCTTTACGAGCAGTACTTC
CASTPLTRGLYEQYF
>TRBV10-3|.|TRBD1|TRBJ1-1
TGTGCCATCCAAGGGGGCAGGAACACTGAAGCTTTCTTT
CAIQGGRNTEAFF
>TRBV11-3|.|.|TRBJ2-3
TGTGCCAGCAGCTTAGGGGGGCGAGATACGCAGTATTTT
CASSLGGRDTQYF
>TRBV5-1|.|.|TRBJ2-2
TGCGCCAGCGCCCTTACGGACAGTGTCAGGACCGGGGAGCTGTTTTTT
CASALTDSVRTGELFF
>TRBV5-1|.|.|TRBJ2-1
TGCGCCAGCAGCATGACGGGGGTAAGTGGTGAGCAGTTCTTC
CASSMTGVSGEQFF
>TRBV9|.|.|TRBJ1-5
TGTGCCAGCAGCGAGCACGGGGGCAATCAGCCCCAGCATTTT
CASSEHGGNQPQHF
>TRBV7-2|few|.|TRBJ1-1
TGTGCCAGCATCTCGGACAGACAACAGACTGAAGCTTTCTTT
CASISDRQQTEAFF
>TRBV12-5|.|.|TRBJ1-3
TGTGCTAGTGGAGAAGGGAGCTCTGGAAACACCATATATTTT
CASGEGSSGNTIYF
>TRBV2|once|TRBD2|TRBJ2-5
TGTGCCAGCAGCATAGCGGGGTCTCAAGAGACCCAGTACTTC
CASSIAGSQETQYF